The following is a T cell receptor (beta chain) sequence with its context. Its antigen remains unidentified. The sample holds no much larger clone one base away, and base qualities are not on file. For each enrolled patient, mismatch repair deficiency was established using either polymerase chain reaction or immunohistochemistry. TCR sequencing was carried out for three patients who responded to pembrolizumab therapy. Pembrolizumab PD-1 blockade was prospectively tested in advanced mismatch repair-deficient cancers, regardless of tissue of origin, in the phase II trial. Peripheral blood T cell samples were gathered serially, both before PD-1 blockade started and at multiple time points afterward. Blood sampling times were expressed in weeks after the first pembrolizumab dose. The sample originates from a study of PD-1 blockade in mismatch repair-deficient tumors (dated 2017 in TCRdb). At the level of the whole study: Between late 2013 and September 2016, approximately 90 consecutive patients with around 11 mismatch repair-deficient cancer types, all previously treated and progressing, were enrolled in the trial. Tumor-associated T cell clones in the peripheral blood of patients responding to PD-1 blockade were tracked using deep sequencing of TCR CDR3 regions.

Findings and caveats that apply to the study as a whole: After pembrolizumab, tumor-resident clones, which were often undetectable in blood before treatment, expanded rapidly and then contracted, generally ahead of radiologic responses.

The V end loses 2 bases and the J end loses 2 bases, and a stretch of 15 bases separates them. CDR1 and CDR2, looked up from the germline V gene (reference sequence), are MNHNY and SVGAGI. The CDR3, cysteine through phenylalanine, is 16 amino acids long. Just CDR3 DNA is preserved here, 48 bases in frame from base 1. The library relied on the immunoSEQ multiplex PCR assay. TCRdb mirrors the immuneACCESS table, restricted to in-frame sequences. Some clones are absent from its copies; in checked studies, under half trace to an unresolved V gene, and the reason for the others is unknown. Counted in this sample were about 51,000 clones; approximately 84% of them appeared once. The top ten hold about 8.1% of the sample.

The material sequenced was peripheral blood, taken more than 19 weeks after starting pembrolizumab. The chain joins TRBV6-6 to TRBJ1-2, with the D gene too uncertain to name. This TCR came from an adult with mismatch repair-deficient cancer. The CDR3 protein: CASSYEREQANYGYTF. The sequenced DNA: TGTGCCAGCAGTTACGAGCGGGAGCAAGCCAACTATGGCTACACCTTC.